This T cell receptor (beta chain) was obtained from a study of blood T cell repertoires in COVID-19. The CDR3 has 14 amino acids. Unmatched junction bases numbered 3, after V lost 1 base and J lost 9 bases. Germline assignment: CDR1 LNHDA and CDR2 SQIVND (reference sequence). Methods used by the authors: How many nucleated cells were present was estimated from reference gene primer amplification. Some clones are missing from TCRdb's copy, which holds only in-frame ones; the method was immunoSEQ multiplex PCR. That table gives V, J and clone size, and the DNA gave D and trimming. This table holds around 260,000 clones, 86% found once.

The V and J genes are TRBV19 and TRBJ2-1, with 10 bases lining up with TRBD1. The TCR comes from a man younger than 40 with active or convalescent COVID-19. Input material: peripheral blood. CDR3 nucleotides: TGTGCCAGTAGTATAGTAGGACAGGGGGTTGAGCAGTTCTTC. It codes for CASSIVGQGVEQFF.